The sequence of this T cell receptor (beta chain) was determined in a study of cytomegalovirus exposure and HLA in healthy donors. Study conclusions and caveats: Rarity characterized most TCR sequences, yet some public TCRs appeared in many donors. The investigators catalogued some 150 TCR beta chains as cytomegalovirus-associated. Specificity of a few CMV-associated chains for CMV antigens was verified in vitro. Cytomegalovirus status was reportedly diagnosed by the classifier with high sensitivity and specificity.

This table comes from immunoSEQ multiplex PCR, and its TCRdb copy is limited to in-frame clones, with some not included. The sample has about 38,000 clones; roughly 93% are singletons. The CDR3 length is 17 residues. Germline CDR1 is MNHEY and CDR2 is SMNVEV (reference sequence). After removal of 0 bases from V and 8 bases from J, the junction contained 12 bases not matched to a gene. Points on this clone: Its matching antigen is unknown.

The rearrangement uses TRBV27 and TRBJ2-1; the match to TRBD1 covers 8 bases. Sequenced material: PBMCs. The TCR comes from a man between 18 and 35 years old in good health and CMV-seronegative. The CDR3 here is CASSLSLHRGYGHEQFF. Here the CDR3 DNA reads TGTGCCAGCAGTTTATCCCTTCACAGGGGGTACGGACATGAGCAGTTCTTC.